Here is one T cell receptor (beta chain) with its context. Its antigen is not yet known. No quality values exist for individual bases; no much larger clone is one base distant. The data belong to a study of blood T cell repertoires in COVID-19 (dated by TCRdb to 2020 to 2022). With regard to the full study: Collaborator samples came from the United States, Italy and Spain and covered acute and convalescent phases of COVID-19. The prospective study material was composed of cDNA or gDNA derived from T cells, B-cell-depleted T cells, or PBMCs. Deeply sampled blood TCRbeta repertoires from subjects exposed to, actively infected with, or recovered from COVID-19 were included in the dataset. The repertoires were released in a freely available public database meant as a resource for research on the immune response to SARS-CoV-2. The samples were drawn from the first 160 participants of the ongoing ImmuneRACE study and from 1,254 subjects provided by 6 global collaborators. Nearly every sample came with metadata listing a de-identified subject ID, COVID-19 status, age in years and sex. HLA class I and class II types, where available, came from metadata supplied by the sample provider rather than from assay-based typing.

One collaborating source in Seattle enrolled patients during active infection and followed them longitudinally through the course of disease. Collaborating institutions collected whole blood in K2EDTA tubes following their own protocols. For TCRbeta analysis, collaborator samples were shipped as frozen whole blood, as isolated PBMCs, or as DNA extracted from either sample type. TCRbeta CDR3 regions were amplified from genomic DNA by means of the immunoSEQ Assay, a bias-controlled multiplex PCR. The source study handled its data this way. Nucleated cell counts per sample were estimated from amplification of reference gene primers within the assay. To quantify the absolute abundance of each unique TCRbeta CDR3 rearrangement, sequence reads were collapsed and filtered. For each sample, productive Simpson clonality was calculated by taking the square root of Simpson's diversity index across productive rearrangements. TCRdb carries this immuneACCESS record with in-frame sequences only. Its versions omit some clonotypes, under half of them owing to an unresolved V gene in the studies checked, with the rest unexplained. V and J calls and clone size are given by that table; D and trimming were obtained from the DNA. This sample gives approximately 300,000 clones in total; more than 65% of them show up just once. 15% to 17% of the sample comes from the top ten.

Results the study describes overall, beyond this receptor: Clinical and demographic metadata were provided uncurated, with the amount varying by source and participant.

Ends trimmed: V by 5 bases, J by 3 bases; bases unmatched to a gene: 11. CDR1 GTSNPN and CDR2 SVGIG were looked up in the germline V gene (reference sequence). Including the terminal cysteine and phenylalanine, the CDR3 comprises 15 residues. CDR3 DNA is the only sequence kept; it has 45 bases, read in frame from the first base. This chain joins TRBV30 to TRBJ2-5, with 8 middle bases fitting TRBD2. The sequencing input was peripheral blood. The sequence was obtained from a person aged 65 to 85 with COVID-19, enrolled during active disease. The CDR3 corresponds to CAWDYSGKREETQYF. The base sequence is TGTGCCTGGGATTATAGCGGGAAGCGCGAAGAGACCCAGTACTTC. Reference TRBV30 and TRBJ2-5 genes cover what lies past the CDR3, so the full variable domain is SQTIHQWPATLVQPVGSPLSLECTVEGTSNPNLYWYRQAAGRGLQLLFYSVGIGQISSEVPQNLSASRPQDRQFILSSKKLLLSDSGFYLCAWDYSGKREETQYFGPGTRLLVL.